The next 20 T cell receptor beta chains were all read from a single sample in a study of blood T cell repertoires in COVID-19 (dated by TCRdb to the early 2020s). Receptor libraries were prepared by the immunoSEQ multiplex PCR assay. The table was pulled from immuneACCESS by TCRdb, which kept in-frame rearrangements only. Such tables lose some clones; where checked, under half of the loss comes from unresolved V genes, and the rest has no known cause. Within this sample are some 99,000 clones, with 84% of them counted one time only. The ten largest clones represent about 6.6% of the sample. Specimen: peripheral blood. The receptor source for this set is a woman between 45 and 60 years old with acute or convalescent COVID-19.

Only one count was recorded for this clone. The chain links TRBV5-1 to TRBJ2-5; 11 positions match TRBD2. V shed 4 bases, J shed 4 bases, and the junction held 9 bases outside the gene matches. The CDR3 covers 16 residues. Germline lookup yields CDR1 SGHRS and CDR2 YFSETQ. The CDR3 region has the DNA TGCGCCAGCAGCCCCTCCGGACTAGCGGGCGGAGAGACCCAGTACTTC. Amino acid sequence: CASSPSGLAGGETQYF.

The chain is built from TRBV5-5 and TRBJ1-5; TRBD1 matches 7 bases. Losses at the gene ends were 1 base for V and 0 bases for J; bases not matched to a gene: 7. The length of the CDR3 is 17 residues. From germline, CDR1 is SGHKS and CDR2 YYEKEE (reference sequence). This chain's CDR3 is CASSLKQGFDSNQPQHF. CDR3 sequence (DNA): TGTGCCAGCAGCTTGAAACAGGGGTTCGATAGCAATCAGCCCCAGCATTTT.

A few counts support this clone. In nucleotides, the CDR3 is TGTGCCAGCAGCCAAGGTGCTCCGCGCATGGTCAATGAGCAGTTCTTC. It specifies CASSQGAPRMVNEQFF. The chain employs TRBV4-2 and TRBJ2-1, with no clear D. The CDR3 consists of 16 residues. Germline V gene data show CDR1 as LGHNA and CDR2 as YNFKEQ. V gave up 1 base and J gave up 6 bases, with 16 bases separating them.

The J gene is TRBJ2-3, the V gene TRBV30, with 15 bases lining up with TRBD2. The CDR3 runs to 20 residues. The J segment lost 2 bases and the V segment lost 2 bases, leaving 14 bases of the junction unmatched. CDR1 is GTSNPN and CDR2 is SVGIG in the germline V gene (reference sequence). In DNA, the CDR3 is TGTGCCTGGAGTTCCCTGTGGGGACTAGCGGGGGGTCCCCTCACAGATACGCAGTATTTT. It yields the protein CAWSSLWGLAGGPLTDTQYF.

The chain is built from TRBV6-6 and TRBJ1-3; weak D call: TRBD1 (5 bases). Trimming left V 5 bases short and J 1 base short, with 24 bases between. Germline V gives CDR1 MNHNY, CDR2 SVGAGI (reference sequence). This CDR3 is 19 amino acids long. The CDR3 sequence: CASSPLTTAGIESGNTIYF. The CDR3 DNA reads TGTGCCAGCAGTCCCCTTACTACGGCAGGGATTGAATCTGGAAACACCATATATTTT.

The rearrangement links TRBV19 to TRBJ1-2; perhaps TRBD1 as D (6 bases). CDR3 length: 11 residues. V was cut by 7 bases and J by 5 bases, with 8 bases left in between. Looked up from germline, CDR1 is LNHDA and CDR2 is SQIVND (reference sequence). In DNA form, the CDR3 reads TGTGCCAGTAAAGGGACATATGGCTACACCTTC. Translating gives CASKGTYGYTF.

CDR3 bases: TGTGCCAGCAGTTACTCGGGTCAGGGTGTAGGTTATGGCTACACCTTC. It specifies CASSYSGQGVGYGYTF. This rearrangement joins TRBV6-5 to TRBJ1-2, with TRBD1 as a possible D gene (5 bases). The CDR3 contains 16 residues. With 0 bases removed from V and 5 bases from J, the gap between germline ends came to 16 bases. CDR1 is MNHEY and CDR2 is SVGAGI in the germline V gene.

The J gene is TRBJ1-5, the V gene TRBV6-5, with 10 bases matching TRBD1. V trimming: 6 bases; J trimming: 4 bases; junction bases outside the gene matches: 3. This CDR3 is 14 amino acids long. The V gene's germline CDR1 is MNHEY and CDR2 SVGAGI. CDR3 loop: CASSSGQGNQPQHF. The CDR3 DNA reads TGTGCCAGCAGCTCGGGACAGGGGAATCAGCCCCAGCATTTT.

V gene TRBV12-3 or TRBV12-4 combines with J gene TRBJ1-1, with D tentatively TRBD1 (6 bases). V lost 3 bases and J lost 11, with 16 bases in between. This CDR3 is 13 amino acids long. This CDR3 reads CASSFADSGGAFF. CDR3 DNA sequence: TGTGCCAGCAGTTTTGCGGACAGCGGAGGCGCTTTCTTT.

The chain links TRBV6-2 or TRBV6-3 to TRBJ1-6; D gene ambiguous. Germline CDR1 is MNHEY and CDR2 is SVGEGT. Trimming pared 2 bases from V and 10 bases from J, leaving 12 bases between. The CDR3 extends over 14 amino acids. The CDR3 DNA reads TGTGCCAGCAGTTACCCCTCCCGGGGATCACCCCTCCACTTT. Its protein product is CASSYPSRGSPLHF.

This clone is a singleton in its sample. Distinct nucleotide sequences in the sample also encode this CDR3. CDR3 sequence (DNA): TGTGCCAGCAGCCAAGCGGGGGGCGGGTACAATGAGCAGTTCTTC. Translation: CASSQAGGGYNEQFF. The chain carries TRBV3-1 (or the pseudogene TRBV3-2) and TRBJ2-1; TRBD2 is a possible D gene (7 bases). Germline values: CDR1 LGHDT, CDR2 YNNKEL (reference sequence). V lost 1 base and J 4 bases, leaving 11 bases between the germline ends. This CDR3 has 15 amino acids.

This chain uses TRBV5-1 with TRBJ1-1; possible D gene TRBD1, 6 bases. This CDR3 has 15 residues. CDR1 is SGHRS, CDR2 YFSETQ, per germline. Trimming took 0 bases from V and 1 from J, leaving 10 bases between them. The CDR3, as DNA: TGCGCCAGCAGCTTGGTCCCGGGACAGAACACTGAAGCTTTCTTT. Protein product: CASSLVPGQNTEAFF.

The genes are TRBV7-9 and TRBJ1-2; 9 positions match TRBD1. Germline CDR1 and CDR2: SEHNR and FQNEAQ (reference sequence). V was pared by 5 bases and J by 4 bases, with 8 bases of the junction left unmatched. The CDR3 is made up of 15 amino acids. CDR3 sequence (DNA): TGTGCCAGCAGCACCCCACCGGGACAGGGCTATGGCTACACCTTC. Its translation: CASSTPPGQGYGYTF.

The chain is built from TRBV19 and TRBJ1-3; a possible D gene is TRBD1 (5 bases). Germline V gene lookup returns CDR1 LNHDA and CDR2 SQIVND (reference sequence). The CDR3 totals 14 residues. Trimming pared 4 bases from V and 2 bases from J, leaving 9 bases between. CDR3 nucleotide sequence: TGTGCCAGTAGTACCAGGGCTGCTGGAAACACCATATATTTT. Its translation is CASSTRAAGNTIYF. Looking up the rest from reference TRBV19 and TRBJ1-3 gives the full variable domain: DGGITQSPKYLFRKEGQNVTLSCEQNLNHDAMYWYRQDPGQGLRLIYYSQIVNDFQKGDIAEGYSVSREKKESFPLTVTSAQKNPTAFYLCASSTRAAGNTIYFGEGSWLTVV.

CDR3 sequence: CASSFTGGTEAFF. CDR3 bases: TGTGCCAGCAGCTTTACAGGGGGCACTGAAGCTTTCTTT. The chain is built from TRBV5-4 and TRBJ1-1; 8 nucleotides line up with TRBD1. CDR1 is SGHNT and CDR2 is YYREEE in the germline V gene (reference sequence). V dropped 2 bases and J dropped 4; count of bases not matched to a gene: 1. The CDR3 is 13 amino acids.

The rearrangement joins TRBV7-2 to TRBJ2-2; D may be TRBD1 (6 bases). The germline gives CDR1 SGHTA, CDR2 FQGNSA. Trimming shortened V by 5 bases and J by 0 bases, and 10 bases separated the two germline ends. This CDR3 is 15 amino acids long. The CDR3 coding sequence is TGTGCCAGCAGCCAAGGGGGAACGAACACCGGGGAGCTGTTTTTT. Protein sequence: CASSQGGTNTGELFF.

The CDR3 sequence: CATSRQYSSYNEQFF. The DNA of the CDR3 is TGTGCCACCAGCAGACAGTACAGCTCCTACAATGAGCAGTTCTTC. The chain couples TRBV15 to TRBJ2-1; D is ambiguous. The CDR3 runs to 15 residues. The ends were cut back, 2 bases at V and 0 bases at J, with 8 bases in the middle. The germline CDR1 and CDR2 sequences are LNHNV and YYDKDF (reference sequence).

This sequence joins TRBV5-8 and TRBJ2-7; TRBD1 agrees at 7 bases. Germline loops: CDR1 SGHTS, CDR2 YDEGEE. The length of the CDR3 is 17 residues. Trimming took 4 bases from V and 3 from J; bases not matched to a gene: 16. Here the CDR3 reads CASSLHRGGFSFYEQYF. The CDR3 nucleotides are TGTGCCAGCAGCCTCCACAGGGGCGGGTTCTCTTTCTACGAGCAGTACTTC.

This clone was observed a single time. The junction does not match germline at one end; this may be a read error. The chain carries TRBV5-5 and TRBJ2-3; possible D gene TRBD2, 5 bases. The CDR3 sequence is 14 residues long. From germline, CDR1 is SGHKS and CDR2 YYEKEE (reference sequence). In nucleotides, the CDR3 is TGTGCCAGCCGCTTGTCGGGGAACACAGATACGCAGTATTTT. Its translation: CASRLSGNTDTQYF.

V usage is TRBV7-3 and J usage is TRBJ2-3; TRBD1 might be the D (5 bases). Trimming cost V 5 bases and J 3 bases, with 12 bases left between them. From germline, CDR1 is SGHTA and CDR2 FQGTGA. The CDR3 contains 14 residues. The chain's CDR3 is CASSTGQGTDTQYF. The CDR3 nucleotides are TGTGCCAGCAGCACCGGGCAGGGAACAGATACGCAGTATTTT.